The table lists the clone carrying this T cell receptor beta chain with a few counts. Its cognate antigen is unknown. Evenly divided among several immunoSEQ plates was the genomic DNA of each subset. Here immunoSEQ multiplex PCR was the method, and the copy in TCRdb shows in-frame clones only, minus some. The sample carries about 670,000 clones, roughly 78% recorded once. This specimen belongs to a study of shared clonotypes between healthy human individuals. Overall study context: Each donor's CD4 naive and CD4 memory cells filled three plates apiece, CD8 naive two, and CD8 memory one.

Study-level points and caveats: When naive CD4 clonotypes were compared across a few donors, around 5% were shared.

Per the germline V gene, CDR1 is SGHNT and CDR2 is YENEEA. Trimming stripped 4 bases from V and 9 bases from J, with 10 bases between. CDR3 length: 12 residues. The receptor was derived from a woman in her 30s in good health. The sequenced material came from memory CD4+ T cells sorted from blood. Subset in this sample: CD45RA-negative fraction. The V gene is TRBV11-3, the J gene TRBJ2-1; D is unresolved. The CDR3 DNA reads as TGTGCCAGCAGCTACGGGTCTCGTGAGCAGTTCTTC. Its translation is CASSYGSREQFF.